These T cell receptor beta chains were read from a single sample in a study of T cell responses to AZD1222 COVID-19 vaccine. Generated by immunoSEQ multiplex PCR, the TCRdb table keeps only in-frame clones and is missing some. The sample has some 180,000 clones; 91% are singletons. Sequenced here: peripheral blood, sampled 28 days after the second AZD1222 dose. All receptors come from an adult who received the AZD1222 COVID-19 vaccine. Each CDR3 is given with its conserved first and last residue. Fields, in order: clone size, D gene, J gene, V gene, CDR3 DNA, CDR3 protein. A D gene is named only where the DNA matches it firmly. A clone size is listed for some rows: how often the clone was seen (once, few, many), or a class if it is expanded.

>.|TRBD1|TRBJ1-1|TRBV10-1
TGCGCCAGCAGTGAAGACAGGGTTGTGACTGAAGCTTTCTTT
CASSEDRVVTEAFF
>.|.|TRBJ2-5|TRBV5-1
TGCGCCAGCAGCCTATCGCTGGACGGTTACCAAGAGACCCAGTACTTC
CASSLSLDGYQETQYF
>.|TRBD1|TRBJ2-2|TRBV7-9
TGTGCCAGCAGCTTACCAGGGGGCATATCCGGGGAGCTGTTTTTT
CASSLPGGISGELFF
>.|.|TRBJ1-2|TRBV2
TGTGCCAGTAGGGTCTACCTATTAGGGAACTATGGCTACACCTTC
CASRVYLLGNYGYTF
>.|.|TRBJ2-2|TRBV7-9
TGTGCCAGCAGCCTATCGGGGAACACCGGGGAGCTGTTTTTT
CASSLSGNTGELFF
>few|.|TRBJ1-3|TRBV14
TGTGCCAGCAGCCCTAAGACAGGAAGCCTCTCTGGAAACACCATATATTTT
CASSPKTGSLSGNTIYF
>.|TRBD2|TRBJ2-1|TRBV18
TGTGCCAGCTCACCAATCGTAGGGAGGGATGAGCAGTTCTTC
CASSPIVGRDEQFF
>.|.|TRBJ2-7|TRBV5-1
TGCGCCAGCAGCTTGGGTTACTCCTACGAGCAGTACTTC
CASSLGYSYEQYF
>.|.|TRBJ1-5|TRBV6-4
TGTGCCAGCAGGGCCCTTAGCGGTCGAAGAGGTAGCAATCAGCCCCAGCATTTT
CASRALSGRRGSNQPQHF
>once|.|TRBJ1-5|TRBV24-1
TGTGCCACCCGACGAGGGGGGGCTAGCAATCAGCCCCAGCATTTT
CATRRGGASNQPQHF
>few|.|TRBJ1-5|TRBV10-2
TGCGCCAGCAGGGACGGTGATCAGCCCCAGCATTTT
CASRDGDQPQHF
>.|.|TRBJ1-4|TRBV27
TGTGCCAGCAGTTGGGTTCGAGGGGAAAAACTGTTTTTT
CASSWVRGEKLFF
>few|.|TRBJ1-2|TRBV6-5
TGTGCCAGCAGTACCCACAGCGGCCAAGGCGGCTACACCTTC
CASSTHSGQGGYTF
>.|.|TRBJ2-5|TRBV7-2
TGTGCCACTTCGGTGGGGGGGACACAAGAGACCCAGTACTTC
CATSVGGTQETQYF
>.|.|TRBJ2-7|TRBV7-9
TGTGCCAGCAGCTTAGTAGCGCCAAACTCCTACGAGCAGTACTTC
CASSLVAPNSYEQYF
>.|.|TRBJ2-1|TRBV2
TGTGCCAGCTTTTTCAGTGGACGGGGTGAGCAGTTCTTC
CASFFSGRGEQFF
>.|.|TRBJ1-5|TRBV6-5
TGTGCCAGCAGGGGGCAGAATAGCAATCAGCCCCAGCATTTT
CASRGQNSNQPQHF
>once|.|TRBJ2-5|TRBV11-1
TGTGCCAGCAGCTCCTTGCAGGGAGAGACCCAGTACTTC
CASSSLQGETQYF
>.|TRBD1|TRBJ2-7|TRBV7-8
TGTGCCAGCAGCCGAAACCAGGACAGGATCTTTATCTACGAGCAGTACTTC
CASSRNQDRIFIYEQYF
>.|.|TRBJ1-1|TRBV5-5
TGTGCCAGCAGCGCCCCGGATAGGGGAGGGACTGAAGCTTTCTTT
CASSAPDRGGTEAFF
>.|TRBD2|TRBJ2-5|TRBV5-1
TGCGCCAGCAAGCCGGGACTAGCGGGAGGGAGGGAGACCCAGTACTTC
CASKPGLAGGRETQYF
>.|TRBD1|TRBJ1-1|TRBV18
TGTGCCAGCTCACCGCGCGACTACAGGGGGCGGACTGAAGCTTTCTTT
CASSPRDYRGRTEAFF
>.|.|TRBJ1-1|TRBV4-3
TGCGCCAGCAGCCAAGGCCTCCAGGGAAATGAAGCTTTCTTT
CASSQGLQGNEAFF
>once|TRBD1|TRBJ1-5|TRBV5-5
TGTGCCAGCAGCTTGGGGACAGGCCAAAATCAGCCCCAGCATTTT
CASSLGTGQNQPQHF
>.|.|TRBJ1-6|TRBV10-3
TGTGCCATCAGTACCCAGGAGCGGGGTTCACCCCTCCACTTT
CAISTQERGSPLHF
>once|.|TRBJ1-4|TRBV6-5
TGTGCCAGCAGTTACGGCCTTCAGTCCCCCCTGGAAAAACTGTTTTTT
CASSYGLQSPLEKLFF
>.|.|TRBJ1-2|TRBV6-5
TGTGCCAGCAGTTACTCGGCGGGGGCGAGGGGCTACACCTTC
CASSYSAGARGYTF
>few|.|TRBJ2-1|TRBV5-6
TGTGCCAGCAGCTTGGCAGTGACAGGGAGGTACAATGAGCAGTTCTTC
CASSLAVTGRYNEQFF
>.|TRBD1|TRBJ1-1|TRBV3-1/TRBV3-2
TGTGCCAGCAGCCACTTGGACAGGGTTGGTGAAGCTTTCTTT
CASSHLDRVGEAFF
>.|.|TRBJ2-7|TRBV5-1
TGCGCCAGCAGCCCGACCTACGAGCAGTACTTC
CASSPTYEQYF
>once|.|TRBJ2-3|TRBV6-2/TRBV6-3
TGTGCCAGCAGTTACTCGATGGGGGGTCCGCCAGATACGCAGTATTTT
CASSYSMGGPPDTQYF